Listed below are T cell receptor beta chains from one sample, sequenced in a study of shared clonotypes between healthy human individuals. Sequenced by immunoSEQ multiplex PCR; TCRdb stores in-frame clones only, minus some. The sample has 1,100,000 or so clones; about 80% are singletons. Sequencing was performed on memory CD4+ T cells from PBMCs. The receptor source for this set is a man aged 18-30 years in good health. Some clones in this sample may be carry-over from other donors' samples. Both conserved end residues are part of each CDR3. A D gene is named only where the DNA matches it firmly. A clone size is listed for some rows: how often the clone was seen (once, few, many), or a class if it is expanded.

many | - | TRBJ2-1 | TRBV7-2 | TGTGCCAGCAGCTTTCCCCGGGACAAGACCAACAATGAGCAGTTCTTC | CASSFPRDKTNNEQFF
- | TRBD1 | TRBJ2-1 | TRBV29-1 | TGCAGCGTGGTCACTAGGACAGGGTTGACCTACAATGAGCAGTTCTTC | CSVVTRTGLTYNEQFF
- | - | TRBJ2-5 | TRBV5-1 | TGCGCCAGCAGCTTGGCTCTCACAGGGGAGGCCCCCTCTCAAGAGACCCAGTACTTC | CASSLALTGEAPSQETQYF
- | - | TRBJ2-7 | TRBV10-3 | TGTGCCATCAGTGAGTCAAAAGGGAGTCAGGGAAGATTCTACGAGCAGTACTTC | CAISESKGSQGRFYEQYF
- | TRBD1 | TRBJ2-3 | TRBV5-4 | TGTGCCAGCAGCTACGGGGACAGGACGATTACTAGCACAGATACGCAGTATTTT | CASSYGDRTITSTDTQYF
once | TRBD2 | TRBJ2-1 | TRBV15 | TGTGCCACCAGCAGCTTAGCGGGAGGCTCCTACAATGAGCAGTTCTTC | CATSSLAGGSYNEQFF
- | - | TRBJ1-2 | TRBV6-5 | TGTGCCAGCAGCCGGCGGGGGGCCTATGGCTACACCTTC | CASSRRGAYGYTF
- | TRBD1 | TRBJ2-3 | TRBV2 | TGTGCCAGCAGTGCCGACAGGGGCAAAGATACGCAGTATTTT | CASSADRGKDTQYF
- | - | TRBJ1-2 | TRBV9 | TGTGCCAGCAGCGTAATAGACGGATCCCCTTGTACCTTC | CASSVIDGSPCTF
few | TRBD2 | TRBJ2-5 | TRBV5-1 | TGCGCCAGCAGCTTTCCCGGACTAGCGGGAGAAGAGACCCAGTACTTC | CASSFPGLAGEETQYF
- | TRBD2 | TRBJ2-2 | TRBV9 | TGTGCCAGCAGCGTGGTAGCGGGAAGCACCGGGGAGCTGTTTTTT | CASSVVAGSTGELFF
- | - | TRBJ2-7 | TRBV11-2 | TGTGCCAGCAGCTCGGCCAGAAGTTACGAGCAGTACTTC | CASSSARSYEQYF
- | TRBD2 | TRBJ2-1 | TRBV4-3 | TGCGCCAGCAGCCTCCTAGCGGACAACATAAGGGACAATGAGCAGTTCTTC | CASSLLADNIRDNEQFF
- | - | TRBJ1-2 | TRBV15 | TGTGCCACCAGCAGAGATCTAGGACAGAGGTCCCACACCTTC | CATSRDLGQRSHTF
- | - | TRBJ1-5 | TRBV6-1 | TGTGCCAGCAGTGAATCATGGGTCGGACAGCCCCAGCATTTT | CASSESWVGQPQHF
- | - | TRBJ2-1 | TRBV5-1 | TGCGCCAGCAGCCCGGGGCAGGGCATCTACAATGAGCAGTTCTTC | CASSPGQGIYNEQFF
few | - | TRBJ2-3 | TRBV7-3 | TGTGCCAGCAGCTTAGGACGGACCACAGATACGCAGTATTTT | CASSLGRTTDTQYF
- | TRBD2 | TRBJ2-7 | TRBV28 | TGTGCCAGCAGTTTAGGCGGGAGTGGGCGCTACGAGCAGTACTTC | CASSLGGSGRYEQYF
- | - | TRBJ1-4 | TRBV28 | TGTGCCAGCCGGCGGGGGAGTGCTAATGAAAAACTGTTTTTT | CASRRGSANEKLFF
many | - | TRBJ1-5 | TRBV19 | TGTGCCAGTAGTTTCCGGGGCGATAATCAGCCCCAGCATTTT | CASSFRGDNQPQHF
- | - | TRBJ2-7 | TRBV5-6 | TGTGCGGAACGGGGGGACACCAATGCCTACGAGCAGTACTTC | CAERGDTNAYEQYF
- | - | TRBJ1-2 | TRBV28 | TGTGCCAGCAGTCCGGGGAATAACTATGGCTACACCTTC | CASSPGNNYGYTF
- | - | TRBJ1-4 | TRBV6-1 | TGTGCCAGCGGCAGGGGAACAACAACTAATGAAAAACTGTTTTTT | CASGRGTTTNEKLFF
- | - | TRBJ2-5 | TRBV15 | TGTGCCACCAGCAGATTGACGGGGATTGGAGAGACCCAGTACTTC | CATSRLTGIGETQYF
few | - | TRBJ1-1 | TRBV7-2 | TGTGCCAGCGGCCGCCCGGGTTTCCCTGAAGCTTTCTTT | CASGRPGFPEAFF
- | TRBD1 | TRBJ2-7 | TRBV11-2 | TGTGCCAGCAGCACCGGGACAGGAACATACGAGCAGTACTTC | CASSTGTGTYEQYF
- | TRBD1 | TRBJ1-4 | TRBV10-2 | TGCGCCAGCAGAGGACAGGGGGCATTGGTAGAAAAACTGTTTTTT | CASRGQGALVEKLFF
- | - | TRBJ2-7 | TRBV18 | TGTGCCAGCTCACCTCTCAGGGACTCCGAGCAGTACTTC | CASSPLRDSEQYF
- | - | TRBJ2-1 | TRBV2 | TGTGCCAGCACCCGGGACCTTCCTGGGTACAATGAGCAGTTCTTC | CASTRDLPGYNEQFF
- | - | TRBJ2-7 | TRBV2 | TGTGCCAGCAGCGAGGGATCTTGGGAGCAGTACTTC | CASSEGSWEQYF
- | - | TRBJ1-2 | TRBV9 | TGTGCCAGCAGGAGGGAGGGTCGGTATGGCTACACCTTC | CASRREGRYGYTF
once | TRBD2 | TRBJ2-5 | TRBV2 | TGTGCCAGTGACTCAACTAGCGGGGGACAAGAGACCCAGTACTTC | CASDSTSGGQETQYF
- | - | TRBJ2-7 | TRBV4-2 | TGTGCCAGCAGCCAAGAACCCCGGCACTACTACGAGCAGTACTTC | CASSQEPRHYYEQYF
- | TRBD2 | TRBJ2-3 | TRBV11-2 | TGTGCCAGCAGCTCGACAAGCGGGAGGGTCACAGATACGCAGTATTTT | CASSSTSGRVTDTQYF
- | - | TRBJ1-5 | TRBV19 | TGTGCCAGTAAGGCGGGGTGGCATCAGCCCCAGCATTTT | CASKAGWHQPQHF
- | - | TRBJ1-5 | TRBV6-5 | TGTGCCAGCAGTTACTCGATGGCCTCCAGTCAGCCCCAGCATTTT | CASSYSMASSQPQHF
- | - | TRBJ2-7 | TRBV10-2 | TGCGCCAGCTGGGGCAAACGGGATGGGACACTGACCTACGAGCAGTACTTC | CASWGKRDGTLTYEQYF
- | - | TRBJ1-4 | TRBV5-1 | TGCGCCAGCAGGGACAGCGGTGAAAAACTGTTTTTT | CASRDSGEKLFF
- | TRBD2 | TRBJ2-1 | TRBV14 | TGTGCCAGCAGCCAAGACAGGGGACTAGCGGGTGAGCAGTTCTTC | CASSQDRGLAGEQFF
medium-sized | - | TRBJ1-2 | TRBV9 | TGTGCCAGCAGCCCTCCTCAGGGAAGAACTGGCTACACCTTC | CASSPPQGRTGYTF